This T cell receptor beta chain was found in a study of beta chain features in type 1 diabetes. The CDR3 length is 13 residues. With V trimmed by 9 bases and J by 15 bases, 13 bases remained unmatched. Germline values: CDR1 MNHEY, CDR2 SVGAGI. Reverse transcribing all isolated RNA meant expressed TCRB transcripts were sequenced. TCRdb keeps only in-frame clones here, not all; method: immunoSEQ multiplex PCR. The data hold 250,000 to 400,000 clones, with around 15% observed a single time. The sequencing input was central memory CD4+ T cells from blood. The origin of this receptor is a man aged 25 to 45 in good health. The V call is TRBV6-5, the J call TRBJ2-4; 11 nucleotides line up with TRBD2. DNA of the CDR3: TGTGCCAGTTCTAGGACTAGCGGGCCCAATCTGTACTTC. As protein: CASSRTSGPNLYF.